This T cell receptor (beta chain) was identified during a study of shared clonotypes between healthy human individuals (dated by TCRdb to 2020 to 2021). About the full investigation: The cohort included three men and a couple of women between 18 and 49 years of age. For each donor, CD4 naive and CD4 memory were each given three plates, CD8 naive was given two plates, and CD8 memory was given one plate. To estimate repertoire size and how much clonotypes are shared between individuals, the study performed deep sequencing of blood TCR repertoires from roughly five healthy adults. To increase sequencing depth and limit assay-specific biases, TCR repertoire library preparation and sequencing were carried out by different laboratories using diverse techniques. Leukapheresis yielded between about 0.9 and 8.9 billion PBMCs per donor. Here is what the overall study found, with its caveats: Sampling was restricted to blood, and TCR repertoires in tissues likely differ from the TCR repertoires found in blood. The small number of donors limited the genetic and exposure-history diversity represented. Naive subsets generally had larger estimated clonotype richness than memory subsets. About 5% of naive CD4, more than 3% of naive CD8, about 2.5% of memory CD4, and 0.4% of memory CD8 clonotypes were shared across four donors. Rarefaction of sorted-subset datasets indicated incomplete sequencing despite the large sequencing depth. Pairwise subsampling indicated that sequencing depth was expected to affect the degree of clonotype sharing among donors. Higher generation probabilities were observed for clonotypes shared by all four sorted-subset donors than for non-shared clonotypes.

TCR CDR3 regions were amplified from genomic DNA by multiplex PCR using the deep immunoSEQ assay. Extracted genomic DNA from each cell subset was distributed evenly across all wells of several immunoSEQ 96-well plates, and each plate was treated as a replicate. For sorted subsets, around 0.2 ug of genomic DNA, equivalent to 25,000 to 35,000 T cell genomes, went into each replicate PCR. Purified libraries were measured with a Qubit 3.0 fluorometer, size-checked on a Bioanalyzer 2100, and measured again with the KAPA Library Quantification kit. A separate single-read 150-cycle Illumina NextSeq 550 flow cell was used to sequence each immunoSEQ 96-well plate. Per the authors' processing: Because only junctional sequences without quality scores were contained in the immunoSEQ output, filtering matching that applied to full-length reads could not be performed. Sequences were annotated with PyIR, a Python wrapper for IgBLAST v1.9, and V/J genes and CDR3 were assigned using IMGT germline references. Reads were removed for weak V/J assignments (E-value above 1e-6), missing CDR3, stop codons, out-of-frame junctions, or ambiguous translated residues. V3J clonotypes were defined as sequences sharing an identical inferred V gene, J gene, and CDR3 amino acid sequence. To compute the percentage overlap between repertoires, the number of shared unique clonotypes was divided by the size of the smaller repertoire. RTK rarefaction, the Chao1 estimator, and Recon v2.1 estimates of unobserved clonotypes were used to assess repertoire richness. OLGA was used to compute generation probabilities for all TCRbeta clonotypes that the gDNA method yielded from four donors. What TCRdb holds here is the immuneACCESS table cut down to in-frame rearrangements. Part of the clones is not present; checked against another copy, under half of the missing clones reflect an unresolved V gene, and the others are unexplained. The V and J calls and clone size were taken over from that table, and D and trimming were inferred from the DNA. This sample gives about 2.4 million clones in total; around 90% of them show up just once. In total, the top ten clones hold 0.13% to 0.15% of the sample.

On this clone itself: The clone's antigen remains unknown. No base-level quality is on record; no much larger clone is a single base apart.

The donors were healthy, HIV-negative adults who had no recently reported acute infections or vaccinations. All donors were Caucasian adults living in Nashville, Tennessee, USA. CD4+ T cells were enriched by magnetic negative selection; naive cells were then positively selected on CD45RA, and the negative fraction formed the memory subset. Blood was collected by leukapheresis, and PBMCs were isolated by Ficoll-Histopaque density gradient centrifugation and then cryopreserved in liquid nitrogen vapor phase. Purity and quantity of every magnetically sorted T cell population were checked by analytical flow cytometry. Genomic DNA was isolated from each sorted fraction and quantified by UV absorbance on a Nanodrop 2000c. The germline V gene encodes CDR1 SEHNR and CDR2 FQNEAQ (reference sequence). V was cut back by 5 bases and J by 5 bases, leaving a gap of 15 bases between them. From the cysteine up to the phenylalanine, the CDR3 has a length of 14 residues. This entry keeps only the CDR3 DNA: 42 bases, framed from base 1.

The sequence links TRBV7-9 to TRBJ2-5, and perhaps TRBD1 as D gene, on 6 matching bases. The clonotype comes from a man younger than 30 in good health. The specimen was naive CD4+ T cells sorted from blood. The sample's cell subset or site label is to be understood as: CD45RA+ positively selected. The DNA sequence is TGTGCCAGCAGCCTGCTGGGGGCGTTCGAGACCCAGTACTTC. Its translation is CASSLLGAFETQYF.